This is a list of T cell receptor beta chains from one sample in a study of blood T cell repertoires in COVID-19. Profiling relied on immunoSEQ multiplex PCR, and the TCRdb table lists in-frame clones only, not all of them. Of around 120,000 clones listed, approximately 80% are singletons. The sequencing input was peripheral blood. The receptors come from a man in his 70s with acute or convalescent COVID-19. CDR3s include the opening cysteine and the closing phenylalanine or tryptophan. Fields, in order: J gene, clone size, D gene, V gene, CDR3 DNA, CDR3 protein. The D gene is left open where the match is weak. Not all rows give a size; the values are once, few, many and, for expanded clones, a class.

J: TRBJ2-1; size: few; D: TRBD2; V: TRBV9; DNA: TGTGCCAGCAGCGTTGGACTAGCGGGGGCCGACTCCTACAATGAGCAGTTCTTC; CDR3: CASSVGLAGADSYNEQFF
J: TRBJ2-1; size: -; D: TRBD1; V: TRBV14; DNA: TGTGCCAGTGGGACAGTAAGGAATGAGCAGTTCTTC; CDR3: CASGTVRNEQFF
J: TRBJ1-1; size: few; D: TRBD1; V: TRBV20-1; DNA: TGCAGTGCTAGGGACAGGGGTTTGAGTTTCTTT; CDR3: CSARDRGLSFF
J: TRBJ1-6; size: -; D: -; V: TRBV27; DNA: TGTGCCAGCAGTTTATGGGGGCTAAATTCACCCCTCCACTTT; CDR3: CASSLWGLNSPLHF
J: TRBJ2-3; size: -; D: -; V: TRBV19; DNA: TGTGCCAGTAGTATAACAGGGACCGGCACAGATACGCAGTATTTT; CDR3: CASSITGTGTDTQYF
J: TRBJ2-3; size: once; D: TRBD2; V: TRBV2; DNA: TGTGCCAGCAGTGGGCTAGCGGGACATTCCGGGGATACAGATACGCAGTATTTT; CDR3: CASSGLAGHSGDTDTQYF
J: TRBJ2-7; size: -; D: TRBD1; V: TRBV7-9; DNA: TGTGCCAGCAGCCTTTCCCCGGGACAGGGGCCCTACGAGCAGTACTTC; CDR3: CASSLSPGQGPYEQYF
J: TRBJ2-3; size: -; D: TRBD2; V: TRBV25-1; DNA: TGTGCCAGCAGTGAAGATGAGACTAGCGGGGGGGCTGTAGATACGCAGTATTTT; CDR3: CASSEDETSGGAVDTQYF
J: TRBJ1-5; size: -; D: -; V: TRBV18; DNA: TGTGCCAGCTCACCTTATGGCAGGGGAAAGGGGCAGCCCCAGCATTTT; CDR3: CASSPYGRGKGQPQHF
J: TRBJ2-7; size: -; D: -; V: TRBV6-5; DNA: TGTGCCAGCCGGACTTCCTACGAGCAGTACTTC; CDR3: CASRTSYEQYF
J: TRBJ1-3; size: -; D: -; V: TRBV2; DNA: TGTGCCAGCATTCGGGGGACTGGAAACACCATATATTTT; CDR3: CASIRGTGNTIYF
J: TRBJ1-4; size: -; D: -; V: TRBV20-1; DNA: TGCAGTGCTAGTGTGCCAGGTGAAAAACTGTTTTTT; CDR3: CSASVPGEKLFF
J: TRBJ2-3; size: -; D: TRBD2; V: TRBV6-2/TRBV6-3; DNA: TGTGCCAGCAGTTATCAGGAGCGGGGCAGCACAGATACGCAGTATTTT; CDR3: CASSYQERGSTDTQYF
J: TRBJ2-4; size: -; D: TRBD1; V: TRBV27; DNA: TGTGCCAGCAGTTTATCAACAGGGGTGATTCAGTACTTC; CDR3: CASSLSTGVIQYF
J: TRBJ1-2; size: -; D: TRBD1; V: TRBV5-4; DNA: TGTGCCAGCAGCTTGGTTGGCAGGGGGTTCTATGGCTACACCTTC; CDR3: CASSLVGRGFYGYTF
J: TRBJ2-1; size: -; D: TRBD2; V: TRBV11-3; DNA: TGTGCCAGCAGCTTAAGCGGGACTAGTCCCTTGCAGTTCTTC; CDR3: CASSLSGTSPLQFF
J: TRBJ2-1; size: -; D: TRBD1; V: TRBV7-9; DNA: TGTGCCAGCAGCGCCCGACAGGGCAATGAGCAGTTCTTC; CDR3: CASSARQGNEQFF
J: TRBJ1-6; size: -; D: -; V: TRBV20-1; DNA: TGCAGTGCTAGTTGGGGGGGGTCTAATTCACCCCTCCACTTT; CDR3: CSASWGGSNSPLHF
J: TRBJ2-1; size: -; D: TRBD2; V: TRBV27; DNA: TGTGCCAGCAGTTTAGCGGGGGGCGGGAACAATGAGCAGTTCTTC; CDR3: CASSLAGGGNNEQFF
J: TRBJ2-1; size: -; D: -; V: TRBV27; DNA: TGTGCCAGCAGTTTAAAGACAGTCTACAATGAGCAGTTCTTC; CDR3: CASSLKTVYNEQFF
J: TRBJ2-4; size: -; D: TRBD1; V: TRBV4-2; DNA: TGTGCCAGCAGCCAACAAATACAGGGGGCCAAAAACATTCAGTACTTC; CDR3: CASSQQIQGAKNIQYF
J: TRBJ1-2; size: -; D: -; V: TRBV6-5; DNA: TGTGCCAGCAGTTACTCGTACACAGCTAACTATGGCTACACCTTC; CDR3: CASSYSYTANYGYTF
J: TRBJ2-2; size: -; D: -; V: TRBV7-3; DNA: TGTGCCAGCAGCCCCCTCCACGACAAGACCGGGGAGCTGTTTTTT; CDR3: CASSPLHDKTGELFF
J: TRBJ1-3; size: -; D: TRBD1; V: TRBV5-5; DNA: TGTGCCAGCAGCATTTCAGGACAGGCTAACTCTGGAAACACCATATATTTT; CDR3: CASSISGQANSGNTIYF
J: TRBJ1-3; size: once; D: -; V: TRBV28; DNA: TGTGCCAGCAGTTTAGGGGCAGGACGTTCTATTGGAAACACCATATATTTT; CDR3: CASSLGAGRSIGNTIYF
J: TRBJ1-5; size: -; D: TRBD1; V: TRBV18; DNA: TGTGCCAGCTCACCGAGATTTTCAGGGGGCCCCAATCAGCCCCAGCATTTT; CDR3: CASSPRFSGGPNQPQHF
J: TRBJ1-2; size: few; D: TRBD1; V: TRBV7-9; DNA: TGTGCCAGCAGCATTAAGGACAGGCCCGCCCTTGGCTACACCTTC; CDR3: CASSIKDRPALGYTF
J: TRBJ1-5; size: -; D: -; V: TRBV6-6; DNA: TGTGCCAGCAGCCGCACTCGCGGGAGCGAGCCCCAGCATTTT; CDR3: CASSRTRGSEPQHF
J: TRBJ2-1; size: -; D: TRBD2; V: TRBV5-4; DNA: TGTGCCAGCAGCTTGGGGCTAGCGGGGGGAGAGGAGCAGTTCTTC; CDR3: CASSLGLAGGEEQFF
J: TRBJ1-6; size: -; D: -; V: TRBV19; DNA: TGTGCCAGTAGTACCAGGGTGAGCTATAATTCACCCCTCCACTTT; CDR3: CASSTRVSYNSPLHF
J: TRBJ2-2; size: -; D: TRBD1; V: TRBV19; DNA: TGTGCCAGTATCCCAGGGGGCTTCGGGGAGCTGTTTTTT; CDR3: CASIPGGFGELFF
J: TRBJ2-3; size: once; D: -; V: TRBV7-8; DNA: TGTGCCAGCAGCTTTACGGCGGGCTACACAGATACGCAGTATTTT; CDR3: CASSFTAGYTDTQYF
J: TRBJ2-2; size: -; D: TRBD1; V: TRBV5-1; DNA: TGCGCCAGCAACAGGGGGCAGAACACCGGGGAGCTGTTTTTT; CDR3: CASNRGQNTGELFF
J: TRBJ1-6; size: many; D: TRBD1; V: TRBV2; DNA: TGTGCCAGCAGTGAAGGAGGGGGCGAGAATTCACCCCTCCACTTT; CDR3: CASSEGGGENSPLHF
J: TRBJ2-1; size: -; D: TRBD1; V: TRBV5-3; DNA: TGTGCCAGAAGCTGGGACAGGGGCTTCTACAATGAGCAGTTCTTC; CDR3: CARSWDRGFYNEQFF
J: TRBJ1-6; size: -; D: TRBD1; V: TRBV7-2; DNA: TGTGCCAGCAGCTTATCCCGGACAGGGAGGACCTATAATTCACCCCTCCACTTT; CDR3: CASSLSRTGRTYNSPLHF
J: TRBJ1-6; size: -; D: TRBD1; V: TRBV5-1; DNA: TGCGCCAGCAGCTTTTCCGGACAGGATAATTCACCCCTCCACTTT; CDR3: CASSFSGQDNSPLHF
J: TRBJ1-6; size: -; D: TRBD1; V: TRBV28; DNA: TGTGCCAGCAGGTCGGGACAGATTAATTCACCCCTCCACTTT; CDR3: CASRSGQINSPLHF
J: TRBJ2-7; size: few; D: -; V: TRBV18; DNA: TGTGCCAGCTCACCGGCAGGATTGAGCTCCTACGAGCAGTACTTC; CDR3: CASSPAGLSSYEQYF
J: TRBJ2-2; size: -; D: TRBD1; V: TRBV7-3; DNA: TGTGCCAGCAGCTCCGGGGACAGACGGGGGGAGCTGTTTTTT; CDR3: CASSSGDRRGELFF
J: TRBJ2-5; size: -; D: -; V: TRBV10-1; DNA: TGCGCCAGCAGAGGGGGTTTGGAAGAGACCCAGTACTTC; CDR3: CASRGGLEETQYF
J: TRBJ1-3; size: -; D: -; V: TRBV6-5; DNA: TGTGCCAGCACCCAGGTCAGAGGAAACACCATATATTTT; CDR3: CASTQVRGNTIYF
J: TRBJ1-5; size: -; D: TRBD1; V: TRBV28; DNA: TGTGCCAGCAGGTTATACGGACAGGGAACTCAGCCCCAGCATTTT; CDR3: CASRLYGQGTQPQHF
J: TRBJ1-2; size: -; D: -; V: TRBV19; DNA: TGTGCCAGTAGTATATTTGGGGGGAATGGCTACACCTTC; CDR3: CASSIFGGNGYTF
J: TRBJ1-5; size: -; D: -; V: TRBV10-3; DNA: TGTGCCACACAATTAACAGAGAATAGCAATCAGCCCCAGCATTTT; CDR3: CATQLTENSNQPQHF
J: TRBJ2-7; size: once; D: TRBD2; V: TRBV29-1; DNA: TGCAGCGTTGAGGTAGCGGCGGGGGGCGAGCAGTACTTC; CDR3: CSVEVAAGGEQYF
J: TRBJ1-6; size: -; D: -; V: TRBV12-5; DNA: TGTGCTAGTGGACAGGGAGATTCACCCCTCCACTTT; CDR3: CASGQGDSPLHF
J: TRBJ1-2; size: -; D: -; V: TRBV3-1/TRBV3-2; DNA: TGTGCCAGCAGCTGGAGCAATGGCTACACCTTC; CDR3: CASSWSNGYTF
J: TRBJ1-2; size: -; D: -; V: TRBV5-1; DNA: TGCGCCAGCAGCTTGGCCGGCGCGGCAACCTATGGCTACACCTTC; CDR3: CASSLAGAATYGYTF
J: TRBJ1-2; size: -; D: -; V: TRBV12-3/TRBV12-4; DNA: TGTGCCAGCAGTTTCGGACAGAACTATGGCTACACCTTC; CDR3: CASSFGQNYGYTF
J: TRBJ2-7; size: -; D: TRBD1; V: TRBV18; DNA: TGTGCCAGCTCACTCTTTTCGGGACAGAGCTCCTACGAGCAGTACTTC; CDR3: CASSLFSGQSSYEQYF
J: TRBJ2-5; size: -; D: TRBD1; V: TRBV3-1/TRBV3-2; DNA: TGTGCCAGCAGCCATCAAACCGGGACAGGATCTTTAGAGACCCAGTACTTC; CDR3: CASSHQTGTGSLETQYF
J: TRBJ2-7; size: -; D: -; V: TRBV2; DNA: TGTGCCAGCAGTGAATTGAGGGGGGGATCGAGCTCCTACGAGCAGTACTTC; CDR3: CASSELRGGSSSYEQYF
J: TRBJ2-7; size: -; D: -; V: TRBV5-1; DNA: TGCGCCAGCAGCGTCACAGGGTTGTACGAGCAGTACTTC; CDR3: CASSVTGLYEQYF
J: TRBJ1-2; size: -; D: TRBD1; V: TRBV30; DNA: TGTGCCTGGAGTGCATCCGGGACAGAGTCCCGCTATGGCTACACCTTC; CDR3: CAWSASGTESRYGYTF
J: TRBJ2-1; size: -; D: TRBD2; V: TRBV6-6; DNA: TGTGCCAGCAGCCCGTGGCCTAGCGGGGGCCTCTTC; CDR3: CASSPWPSGGLF
J: TRBJ2-3; size: -; D: TRBD2; V: TRBV5-1; DNA: TGCGCCAGCAGTCCTTCGGGGGGGCCCTGGAGAGATACGCAGTATTTT; CDR3: CASSPSGGPWRDTQYF